The rows below give T cell receptor beta chains drawn from one sample of a study of post-analysis software for immune sequencing data. TCRdb used MiXCR to reprocess the PCR reads, holding one entry per CDR3 protein. The sample consists of hundreds of thousands of distinct CDR3 sequences, about a third of them appearing once. The specimen was blood. These receptors all stem from a girl between 5 and 17 years old with multiple sclerosis. Each CDR3 is given without its conserved first and last residue. D genes are given only for firm matches. The size of a clone is reported for some rows only, either as once, few or many, or as a class for expanded clones.

d_gene,v_gene,j_gene,abundance,CDR3aa
-,TRBV12-3/TRBV12-4,TRBJ2-3,few,ASSQQSFPPGDTQY
TRBD2,TRBV7-2,TRBJ2-7,few,ASSSGLGYYEQY
TRBD1,TRBV7-3,TRBJ2-1,few,ASSPNRGSYNEQF
-,TRBV3-1,TRBJ1-2,-,ASSRQPNDYGYT
-,TRBV15,TRBJ2-5,few,ATSRAQGRETQY
-,TRBV7-9,TRBJ2-5,-,ASSLEVGPGAYQETQY
-,TRBV9,TRBJ2-1,-,ASSVGQMSSYNEQF
TRBD2,TRBV4-1,TRBJ2-5,-,ASSQDGSGTRGGGQY
-,TRBV29-1,TRBJ2-2,few,SVGGGTNTGELF
-,TRBV5-1,TRBJ2-1,few,ASTTISSYNEQF
TRBD1,TRBV9,TRBJ2-3,-,ASSGQGGYTDTQY
-,TRBV27,TRBJ2-1,-,ASSNRAARGNEQF
-,TRBV20-1,TRBJ2-7,-,SARAFSGEYEQY
-,TRBV7-2,TRBJ1-1,-,ASNSGTSGSAF
-,TRBV10-3,TRBJ2-5,few,AISGSDREETQY
TRBD1,TRBV7-2,TRBJ1-1,-,ANSLNRGAAF
-,TRBV6-5,TRBJ1-5,once,ASSYLKGSQPQH
-,TRBV9,TRBJ1-2,-,ASTGTQDSLGYT
-,TRBV27,TRBJ2-5,-,ASSDGTEPGETQY
-,TRBV7-2,TRBJ2-3,few,ASSFREDTQY
-,TRBV3-1,TRBJ2-7,once,ASSPKLASGSYEQY
-,TRBV13,TRBJ2-6,few,ASSPPEGANVLT
-,TRBV11-2,-,-,ASSLVRETQY
TRBD1,TRBV12-3/TRBV12-4,TRBJ1-1,-,ASRPDRGLKVNTEAF
TRBD1,TRBV6-2/TRBV6-3,TRBJ2-2,-,ASTDAVGTGDAGELF
-,TRBV7-2,TRBJ1-6,-,ASSLGRDSPLH
TRBD1,TRBV6-2/TRBV6-3,TRBJ1-1,few,ASSPRQGVTEAF
TRBD1,TRBV7-2,TRBJ1-2,few,ASSPSRGRSGYT
-,TRBV10-3,TRBJ2-3,-,AISESAGTDTQY